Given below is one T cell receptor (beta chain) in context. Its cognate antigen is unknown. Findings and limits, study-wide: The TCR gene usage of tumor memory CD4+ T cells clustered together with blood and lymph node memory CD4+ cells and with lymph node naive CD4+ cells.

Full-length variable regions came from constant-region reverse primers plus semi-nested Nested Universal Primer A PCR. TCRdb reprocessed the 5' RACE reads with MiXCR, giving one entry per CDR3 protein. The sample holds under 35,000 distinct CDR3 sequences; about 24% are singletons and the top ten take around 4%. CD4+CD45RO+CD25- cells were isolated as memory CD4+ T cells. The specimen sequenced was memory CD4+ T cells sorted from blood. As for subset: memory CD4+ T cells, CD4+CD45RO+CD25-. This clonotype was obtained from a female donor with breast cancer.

The CDR3: CSAVKAGEYYEQYF. Written as DNA, the CDR3 is TGCAGTGCCGTAAAAGCGGGAGAGTACTACGAGCAGTACTTC. The rearrangement joins TRBV20-1 to TRBJ2-7, with TRBD2 matching over 8 bases. The CDR3 covers 14 residues. Losses at the gene ends were 6 bases for V and 3 bases for J; bases not matched to a gene: 10. Germline lookup yields CDR1 DFQATT and CDR2 SNEGSKA (reference sequence).